The clone carrying this TCR beta chain has only a few counts. What it binds is not known. The sample originates from a study of cytomegalovirus exposure and HLA in healthy donors. CDR1 is WSHSY, CDR2 SAAADI, per germline. V was pared by 3 bases and J by 1 base, with 5 bases of the junction left unmatched. The CDR3 consists of 15 residues. The PCR had 60 Vbeta and 13 Jbeta primers. The repertoire was sequenced with immunoSEQ multiplex PCR; TCRdb's copy has only in-frame clones and lacks some. The data contain around 150,000 clones, roughly 77% of them singletons. Regarding the study as a whole: In an earlier analysis, in fewer than 700 donors, most V segments appeared productive either ~87% or ~30% of the time. According to the study, 160 or so TCR beta chains were cytomegalovirus-associated.

V usage is TRBV10-2 and J usage is TRBJ1-1; 7 nucleotides match TRBD1. The specimen sequenced was PBMCs. The TCR was taken from a human donor in good health. This CDR3 reads CASSEGGVGNTEAFF. DNA of the CDR3: TGCGCCAGCAGTGAAGGGGGCGTTGGGAACACTGAAGCTTTCTTT.